The present entry profiles one T cell receptor (beta chain) with its context. Its target is not known. Germline is not matched at one junction end, which may reflect a read error. Sequencing used immunoSEQ multiplex PCR; TCRdb keeps in-frame clones, though not all of them. The data show over 95,000 clones, with approximately 89% seen just once and 6.5% to 8.5% held by the top ten. The sample is drawn from a study of T cell responses to AZD1222 COVID-19 vaccine. Findings and limits, study-wide: Spike-specific TCR breadth rose after two AZD1222 doses, and depth rose as well.

Timing groups of about 4 and about 12 weeks for second doses were pooled. CDR3 length: 16 amino acids. From germline, CDR1 is SGHTA and CDR2 FQGNSA. The TCR comes from an adult who received the AZD1222 COVID-19 vaccine. The source was peripheral blood, collected 28 days after the second AZD1222 dose. V usage is TRBV7-2 and J usage is TRBJ2-1; 10 nucleotides match TRBD2. CDR3 bases: TGTGCCAGCAGCCTAGCGGGAGCCCACGCCTACAATGAGCAGTTCTTC. It is translated as CASSLAGAHAYNEQFF.